This TCR beta chain derives from a study of T cell repertoires in cytomegalovirus infection. General study points: CMV carriers having the relevant HLA were flagged by cumulative public TCR beta family frequency.

The V gene's germline CDR1 is DFQATT and CDR2 SNEGSKA (reference sequence). This CDR3 has 17 amino acids. After removal of 0 bases from V and 3 bases from J, the junction contained 10 bases not matched to a gene. Note on this clonotype: Its antigen is not identified.

TCRdb recomputed calls from the reads with MiXCR, one row per CDR3 protein. The data hold about 830,000 distinct CDR3 sequences, with approximately 29% observed a single time. The V and J genes are TRBV20-1 and TRBJ1-4; 7 positions agree with TRBD1. This specimen was cultured CD8+ T cells from PBMCs, taken from culture after CMV antigen stimulation. The receptor was derived from a human donor in good health (CMV status not recorded). Some clones in this sample may be carry-over from other donors' samples. As DNA, the CDR3 is TGCAGTGCTAGAGATAGCGGCAGGGGGATTGCTAATGAAAAACTGTTTTTT. It translates to CSARDSGRGIANEKLFF.